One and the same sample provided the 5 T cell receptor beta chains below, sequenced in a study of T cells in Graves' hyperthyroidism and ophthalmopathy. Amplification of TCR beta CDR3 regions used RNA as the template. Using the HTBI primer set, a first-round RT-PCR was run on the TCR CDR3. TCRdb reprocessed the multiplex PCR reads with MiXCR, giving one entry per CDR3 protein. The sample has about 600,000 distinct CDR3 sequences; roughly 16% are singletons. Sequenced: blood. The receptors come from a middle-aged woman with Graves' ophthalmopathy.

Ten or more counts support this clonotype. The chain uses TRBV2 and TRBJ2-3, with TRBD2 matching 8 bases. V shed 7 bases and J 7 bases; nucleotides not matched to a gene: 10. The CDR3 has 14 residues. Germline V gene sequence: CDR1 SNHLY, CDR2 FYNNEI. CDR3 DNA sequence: TGTGCCAGCATTGCACAGGGCGGGGGGTATACGCAGTATTTT. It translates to CASIAQGGGYTQYF. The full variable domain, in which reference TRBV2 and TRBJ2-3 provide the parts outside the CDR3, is EPEVTQTPSHQVTQMGQEVILRCVPISNHLYFYWYRQILGQKVEFLVSFYNNEISEKSEIFDDQFSVERPDGSNFTLKIRSTKLEDSAMYFCASIAQGGGYTQYFGPGTRLTVL.

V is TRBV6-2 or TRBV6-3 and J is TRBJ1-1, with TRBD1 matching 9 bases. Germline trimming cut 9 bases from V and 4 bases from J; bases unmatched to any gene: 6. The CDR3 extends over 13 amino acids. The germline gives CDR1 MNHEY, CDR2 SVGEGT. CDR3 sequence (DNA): TGTGCCAGTAAGACAGGGGGATTCACTGAAGCTTTCTTT. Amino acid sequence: CASKTGGFTEAFF.

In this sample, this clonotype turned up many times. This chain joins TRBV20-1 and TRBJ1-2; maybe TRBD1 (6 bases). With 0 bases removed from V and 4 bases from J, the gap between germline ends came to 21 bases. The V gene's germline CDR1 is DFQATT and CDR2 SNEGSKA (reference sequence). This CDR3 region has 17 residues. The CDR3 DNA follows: TGCAGTGCTAGAGAAAGAGGCACAGGGAGGGAAACCTATGGCTACACCTTC. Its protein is CSARERGTGRETYGYTF.

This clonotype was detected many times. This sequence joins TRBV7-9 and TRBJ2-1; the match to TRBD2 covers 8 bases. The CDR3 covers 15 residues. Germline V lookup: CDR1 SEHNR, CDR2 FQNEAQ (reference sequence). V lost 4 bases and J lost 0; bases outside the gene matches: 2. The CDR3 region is CASSSGLASYNEQFF. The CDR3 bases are TGTGCCAGCAGCTCCGGACTAGCCTCCTACAATGAGCAGTTCTTC.

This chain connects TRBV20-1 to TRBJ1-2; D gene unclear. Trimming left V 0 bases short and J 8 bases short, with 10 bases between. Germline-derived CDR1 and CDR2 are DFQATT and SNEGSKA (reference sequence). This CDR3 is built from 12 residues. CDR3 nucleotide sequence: TGCAGTGCTAGAGATAGAGGTTGGGGCTACACCTTC. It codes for CSARDRGWGYTF.